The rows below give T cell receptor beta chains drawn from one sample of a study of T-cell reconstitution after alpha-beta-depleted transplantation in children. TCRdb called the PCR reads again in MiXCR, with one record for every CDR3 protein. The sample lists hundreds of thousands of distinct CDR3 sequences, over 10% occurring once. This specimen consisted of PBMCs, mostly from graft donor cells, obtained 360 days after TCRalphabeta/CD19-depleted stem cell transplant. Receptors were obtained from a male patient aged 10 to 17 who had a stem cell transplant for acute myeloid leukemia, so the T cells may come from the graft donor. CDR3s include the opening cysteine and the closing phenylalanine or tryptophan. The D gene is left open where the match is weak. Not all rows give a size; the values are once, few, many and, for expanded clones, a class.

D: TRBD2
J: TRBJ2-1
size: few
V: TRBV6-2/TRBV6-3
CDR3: CASSDPAGETYNEQFF
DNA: TGTGCCAGCAGTGACCCCGCGGGAGAGACCTACAATGAGCAGTTCTTC

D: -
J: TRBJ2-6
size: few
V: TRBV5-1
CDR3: CASTPVRVPSGANVLTF
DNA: TGCGCCAGCACCCCGGTACGGGTCCCCTCTGGGGCCAACGTCCTGACTTTC

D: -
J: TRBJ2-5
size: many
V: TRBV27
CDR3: CASSSMGYGTQYF
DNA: TGTGCCAGCAGTTCTATGGGTTACGGGACCCAGTACTTC

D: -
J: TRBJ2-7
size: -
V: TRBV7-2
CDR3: CASSPDSLHEQYF
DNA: TGTGCCAGCAGCCCAGACTCGCTACACGAGCAGTACTTC

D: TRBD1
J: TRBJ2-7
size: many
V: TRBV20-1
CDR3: CSAPDRGLYEQYF
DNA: TGCAGTGCTCCGGACAGGGGACTCTACGAGCAGTACTTC

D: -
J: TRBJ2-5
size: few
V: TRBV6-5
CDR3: CASSYQTGETQYF
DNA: TGTGCCAGCAGTTACCAGACGGGGGAGACCCAGTACTTC

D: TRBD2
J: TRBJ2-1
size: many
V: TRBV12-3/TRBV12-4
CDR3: CASSPRTSGGLEQFF
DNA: TGTGCCAGCAGTCCACGGACTAGCGGGGGGTTGGAGCAGTTCTTC

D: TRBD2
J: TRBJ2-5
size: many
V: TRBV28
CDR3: CASNRPGLAGETQYF
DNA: TGTGCCAGCAATAGACCGGGACTAGCGGGAGAGACCCAGTACTTC

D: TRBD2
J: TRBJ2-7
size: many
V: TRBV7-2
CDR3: CASSLGLAGVFSYEQYF
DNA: TGTGCCAGCAGCTTAGGACTAGCGGGAGTGTTCTCCTACGAGCAGTACTTC

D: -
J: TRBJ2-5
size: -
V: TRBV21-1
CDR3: CASSKGRLLWFTTQYF
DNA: TGTGCCAGCAGCAAAGGAAGACTACTATGGTTTACGACCCAGTACTTC

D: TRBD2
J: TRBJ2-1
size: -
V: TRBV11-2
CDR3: CASSYGLAGSYNEQFF
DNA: TGTGCCAGCAGCTACGGACTAGCGGGAAGTTACAATGAGCAGTTCTTC

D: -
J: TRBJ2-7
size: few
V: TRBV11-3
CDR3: CASSFGTVYEQYF
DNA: TGTGCCAGCAGCTTTGGGACGGTCTACGAGCAGTACTTC

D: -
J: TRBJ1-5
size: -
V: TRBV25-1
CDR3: CASSEYRTAQPQHF
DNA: TGTGCCAGCAGTGAATATCGGACAGCTCAGCCCCAGCATTTT

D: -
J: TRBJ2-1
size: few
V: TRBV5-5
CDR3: CASSLASRGPTYNEQFF
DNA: TGTGCCAGCAGCTTGGCGTCCAGGGGACCCACCTACAATGAGCAGTTCTTC

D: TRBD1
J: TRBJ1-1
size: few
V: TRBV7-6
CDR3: CASSFTTGSGYTEAFF
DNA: TGTGCCAGCAGCTTTACGACAGGGTCAGGCTACACTGAAGCTTTCTTT

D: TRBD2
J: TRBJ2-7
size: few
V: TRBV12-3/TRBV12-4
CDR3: CASSQRLLAGETYEQYF
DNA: TGTGCCAGCAGCCAGAGGTTACTAGCGGGAGAAACCTACGAGCAGTACTTC

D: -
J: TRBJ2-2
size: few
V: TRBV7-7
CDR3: CASSRTPTGELFF
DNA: TGTGCTAGCAGCCGCACACCCACCGGGGAGCTGTTTTTT

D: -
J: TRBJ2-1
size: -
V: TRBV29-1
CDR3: CSVGGSGNEQFF
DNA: TGCAGCGTTGGGGGTAGCGGCAATGAGCAGTTCTTC

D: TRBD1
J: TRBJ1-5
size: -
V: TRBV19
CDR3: CASSISGGPNNQPQHF
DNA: TGTGCCAGTAGTATTTCAGGGGGCCCAAACAATCAGCCCCAGCATTTT

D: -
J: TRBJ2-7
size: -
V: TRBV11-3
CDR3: CASSPEGTPLHEQYF
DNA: TGTGCCAGCAGCCCCGAGGGAACCCCTCTCCACGAGCAGTACTTC